Listed below are T cell receptor beta chains from one sample, sequenced in a study of regulatory T cells in long-lasting Graves disease. TCRdb re-called the multiplex PCR reads with MiXCR, one entry per CDR3 protein. The repertoire consists of over 200,000 distinct CDR3 sequences, with 18% occurring once and the leading ten covering around 13%. A further study also used this sample, focusing on T cells in Graves' hyperthyroidism and ophthalmopathy.

Here the sequenced sample was peripheral blood mononuclear cells (PBMCs), taken at new diagnosis, from a patient treated with antithyroid drugs. The source of these receptors is a woman younger than 45 with Graves disease. The CDR3 runs from the conserved cysteine through the conserved F or W. The order of the fields is V gene, J gene, clone size, D gene, CDR3 DNA, CDR3 protein. A D gene is named only where the DNA matches it firmly. Some rows have no size entry. The others give once, few or many, or a class for an expanded clone.

v_gene: TRBV20-1
j_gene: TRBJ2-1
abundance: many
d_gene: TRBD2
CDR3nt: TGCAGTGCTAGAGATCGTACAAGCGGGGGATTCTCCTACAATGAGCAGTTCTTC
CDR3aa: CSARDRTSGGFSYNEQFF

v_gene: TRBV9
j_gene: TRBJ1-2
abundance: many
d_gene: .
CDR3nt: TGTGCCAGCAGCGTAGATGTAGCTAACTATGGCTACACCTTC
CDR3aa: CASSVDVANYGYTF

v_gene: TRBV4-2
j_gene: TRBJ1-1
abundance: many
d_gene: TRBD1
CDR3nt: TGTGCCAGCAGCCAAGCGGACAGGGCTACACTCTCTGAAGCTTTCTTT
CDR3aa: CASSQADRATLSEAFF

v_gene: TRBV10-3
j_gene: TRBJ1-5
abundance: many
d_gene: .
CDR3nt: TGTGCCAGTGGGGAGGCGGGCCAGCCCCAGCATTTT
CDR3aa: CASGEAGQPQHF

v_gene: TRBV9
j_gene: TRBJ2-2
abundance: few
d_gene: .
CDR3nt: TGTGCCAGCAGCGTGCGGACAGCGAACACCGGGGAGCTGTTTTTT
CDR3aa: CASSVRTANTGELFF

v_gene: TRBV7-2
j_gene: TRBJ1-2
abundance: once
d_gene: TRBD1
CDR3nt: TGTGCCAGCAGCTTAGTTGGGACAGGGGAATATGGCTACACCTTC
CDR3aa: CASSLVGTGEYGYTF

v_gene: TRBV11-2
j_gene: TRBJ2-7
abundance: many
d_gene: TRBD1
CDR3nt: TGTGCCAGCAGCCCTCCGGGACAGTTCCTCTACGAGCAGTACTTC
CDR3aa: CASSPPGQFLYEQYF

v_gene: TRBV7-3
j_gene: TRBJ1-2
abundance: many
d_gene: .
CDR3nt: TGTGCCAGCAGCCTTAGGGGAGGACAGCTAAATAACTATGGCTACACCTTC
CDR3aa: CASSLRGGQLNNYGYTF

v_gene: TRBV5-1
j_gene: TRBJ2-5
abundance: once
d_gene: TRBD1
CDR3nt: TGCGCCAGCGGCCCGGGACAGGGGGCCCCCCAAGAGACCCAGTACTTC
CDR3aa: CASGPGQGAPQETQYF

v_gene: TRBV7-2
j_gene: TRBJ2-7
abundance: once
d_gene: TRBD2
CDR3nt: TGTGCCAGCAGCCCGGGGGGAGCGGGAGCTTACGAGCAGTACTTC
CDR3aa: CASSPGGAGAYEQYF

v_gene: TRBV30
j_gene: TRBJ2-1
abundance: .
d_gene: .
CDR3nt: TGTGCCTGGAGTCCCAGCAATGAGCAGTTCTTC
CDR3aa: CAWSPSNEQFF

v_gene: TRBV19
j_gene: TRBJ2-7
abundance: once
d_gene: .
CDR3nt: TGTGCCAGTAGTATTCTTGTCTCCTACGAGCAGTACTTC
CDR3aa: CASSILVSYEQYF

v_gene: TRBV7-8
j_gene: TRBJ2-1
abundance: many
d_gene: .
CDR3nt: TGTGCCAGCAGCAGGAGGGGACTCTACAATGAGCAGTTCTTC
CDR3aa: CASSRRGLYNEQFF

v_gene: TRBV7-2
j_gene: TRBJ2-3
abundance: .
d_gene: .
CDR3nt: TGTGCCAGCAAGGGTAATGGAGATACGCAGTATTTT
CDR3aa: CASKGNGDTQYF

v_gene: TRBV25-1
j_gene: TRBJ1-2
abundance: many
d_gene: .
CDR3nt: TGTGCCAGCAGGGGTGCTTCATTTAATGGCTACACCTTC
CDR3aa: CASRGASFNGYTF

v_gene: TRBV4-1
j_gene: TRBJ2-2
abundance: .
d_gene: .
CDR3nt: TGCGCCAGCAGCAACGGGCTGGGTAGGAACACCGGGGAGCTGTTTTTT
CDR3aa: CASSNGLGRNTGELFF

v_gene: TRBV5-1
j_gene: TRBJ1-1
abundance: many
d_gene: TRBD1
CDR3nt: TGCGCCAGCAGCTTGGTTCAGGGGGCCGGGGGTACTGAAGCTTTCTTT
CDR3aa: CASSLVQGAGGTEAFF

v_gene: TRBV7-2
j_gene: TRBJ2-7
abundance: .
d_gene: .
CDR3nt: TGTGCCAGCAGCCAAACTCAGGGCTACGAGCAGTACTTC
CDR3aa: CASSQTQGYEQYF

v_gene: TRBV7-2
j_gene: TRBJ1-5
abundance: many
d_gene: .
CDR3nt: TGTGCCAGCAGTCGAAGAAGCGGAGCGTACCAGCATTTT
CDR3aa: CASSRRSGAYQHF

v_gene: TRBV7-2
j_gene: TRBJ2-7
abundance: once
d_gene: .
CDR3nt: TGTGCCAGCAGCCAACGAATGATACCCTACGAGCAGTACTTC
CDR3aa: CASSQRMIPYEQYF

v_gene: TRBV18
j_gene: TRBJ1-4
abundance: .
d_gene: TRBD1
CDR3nt: TGTGCCAGCTCACCGGGACAGCCCCGTGAAAAACTGTTTTTT
CDR3aa: CASSPGQPREKLFF

v_gene: TRBV3-1
j_gene: TRBJ1-5
abundance: many
d_gene: .
CDR3nt: TGTGCCAGCAGCCTAGGCGGCGCGGGGCCCCAGCATTTT
CDR3aa: CASSLGGAGPQHF

v_gene: TRBV3-1
j_gene: TRBJ1-5
abundance: many
d_gene: TRBD1
CDR3nt: TGTGCCAGCAGCCGGGACAGGGGTCAGCCCCAGCATTTT
CDR3aa: CASSRDRGQPQHF

v_gene: TRBV20-1
j_gene: TRBJ1-2
abundance: many
d_gene: TRBD1
CDR3nt: TGCAGTGCTACCCCGGGACTAGGGGGCGACTATGGCTACACCTTC
CDR3aa: CSATPGLGGDYGYTF

v_gene: TRBV7-3
j_gene: TRBJ2-3
abundance: many
d_gene: TRBD2
CDR3nt: TGTGCCAGCAGCTTAACCAGGGAGGGATTAGATACGCAGTATTTT
CDR3aa: CASSLTREGLDTQYF

v_gene: TRBV4-2
j_gene: TRBJ2-3
abundance: few
d_gene: TRBD2
CDR3nt: TGTGCCAGCAGCCACGGGGGGACTAGCGGGGGAACAGATACGCAGTATTTT
CDR3aa: CASSHGGTSGGTDTQYF

v_gene: TRBV11-2
j_gene: TRBJ2-3
abundance: many
d_gene: TRBD2
CDR3nt: TGTGCCAGCAGCTTCGGTCGGGGGGGGGGGAGGCAGTATTTT
CDR3aa: CASSFGRGGGRQYF

v_gene: TRBV27
j_gene: TRBJ2-7
abundance: many
d_gene: .
CDR3nt: TGTGCCAGCGAGGGGGGGGGTGAGCAGTACTTC
CDR3aa: CASEGGGEQYF

v_gene: TRBV5-6
j_gene: TRBJ1-5
abundance: many
d_gene: .
CDR3nt: TGTGCCAGCAGCTTGACTGGGCGGAACAATCAGCCCCAGCATTTT
CDR3aa: CASSLTGRNNQPQHF

v_gene: TRBV3-1
j_gene: TRBJ2-5
abundance: many
d_gene: .
CDR3nt: TGCGCCAGCAGCCAAGATTGGGGAGAGACCCAGTACTTC
CDR3aa: CASSQDWGETQYF

v_gene: TRBV18
j_gene: TRBJ2-1
abundance: many
d_gene: TRBD2
CDR3nt: TGTGCCAGCTCACCACGTCGGGGGGATGAGCAGTTCTTC
CDR3aa: CASSPRRGDEQFF

v_gene: TRBV18
j_gene: TRBJ1-6
abundance: .
d_gene: .
CDR3nt: TGTGCCAGCTCATCTGGACAGACCCGTTATAGTCCCCTCCACTTT
CDR3aa: CASSSGQTRYSPLHF

v_gene: TRBV2
j_gene: TRBJ2-4
abundance: many
d_gene: TRBD2
CDR3nt: TGTGCCAGCAGGGGACTAGCGGGGTTCATTCAGTACTTC
CDR3aa: CASRGLAGFIQYF

v_gene: TRBV12-3/TRBV12-4
j_gene: TRBJ2-1
abundance: many
d_gene: TRBD2
CDR3nt: TGTGCCACATCGACTAGCGGGGGTTCTGAGCAGTTCTTC
CDR3aa: CATSTSGGSEQFF

v_gene: TRBV19
j_gene: TRBJ2-7
abundance: few
d_gene: .
CDR3nt: TGTGCCAGTAGTAAGGTCGCAGGGGGGTACGAGCAGTACTTC
CDR3aa: CASSKVAGGYEQYF

v_gene: TRBV5-1
j_gene: TRBJ1-4
abundance: many
d_gene: TRBD1
CDR3nt: TGCGCCAGCAGCCTGGGACAGGTGGACGAAAAACTGTTTTTT
CDR3aa: CASSLGQVDEKLFF

v_gene: TRBV10-3
j_gene: TRBJ2-3
abundance: many
d_gene: .
CDR3nt: TGTGCCATCAGTGAACTCACAGCGGTCTCTAGCACAGATACGCAGTATTTT
CDR3aa: CAISELTAVSSTDTQYF

v_gene: TRBV5-1
j_gene: TRBJ2-3
abundance: many
d_gene: .
CDR3nt: TGCGCCAGCAGCTTGGCTTCCAACACAGATACGCAGTATTTT
CDR3aa: CASSLASNTDTQYF

v_gene: TRBV19
j_gene: TRBJ1-5
abundance: few
d_gene: .
CDR3nt: TGTGCCAGTAGTAAAGCCAGGGTTGTCAATCAGCCCCAGCATTTT
CDR3aa: CASSKARVVNQPQHF

v_gene: TRBV11-2
j_gene: TRBJ2-3
abundance: many
d_gene: TRBD2
CDR3nt: TGTGCCAGCAGCGAACTAGCGTTGAGCACAGATACGCAGTATTTT
CDR3aa: CASSELALSTDTQYF

v_gene: TRBV5-1
j_gene: TRBJ2-1
abundance: few
d_gene: TRBD2
CDR3nt: TGCGCCAGCAGCCATAAATACGGGACTAGCGGGGGGATGTACAATGAGCAGTTCTTC
CDR3aa: CASSHKYGTSGGMYNEQFF

v_gene: TRBV2
j_gene: TRBJ2-3
abundance: many
d_gene: TRBD2
CDR3nt: TGTGCCAGCAGTGAAGCGCTTCTGGCTAGCGGGAGGGCCACCACAGATACGCAGTATTTT
CDR3aa: CASSEALLASGRATTDTQYF

v_gene: TRBV16
j_gene: TRBJ2-5
abundance: many
d_gene: .
CDR3nt: TGTGCCAGCAGCCAATCAGCAGGGGCCGGGGAGACCCAGTACTTC
CDR3aa: CASSQSAGAGETQYF

v_gene: TRBV19
j_gene: TRBJ2-2
abundance: many
d_gene: .
CDR3nt: TGTGCCAGTAGCGGGGACTACACCGGGGAGCTGTTTTTT
CDR3aa: CASSGDYTGELFF

v_gene: TRBV13
j_gene: TRBJ2-2
abundance: many
d_gene: .
CDR3nt: TGTGCCAGCAGCAGCAACACCGGGGAGCTGTTTTTT
CDR3aa: CASSSNTGELFF

v_gene: TRBV6-2/TRBV6-3
j_gene: TRBJ2-7
abundance: many
d_gene: TRBD1
CDR3nt: TGTGCCAGCATCGAGACAGGGGCAACCTACGAGCAGTACTTC
CDR3aa: CASIETGATYEQYF

v_gene: TRBV5-1
j_gene: TRBJ2-2
abundance: many
d_gene: .
CDR3nt: TGCGCCAGCAGGTCACAACTAGCAGGCATCGGGGAGCTGTTTTTT
CDR3aa: CASRSQLAGIGELFF

v_gene: TRBV4-1
j_gene: TRBJ1-2
abundance: many
d_gene: .
CDR3nt: TGCGCCAGCAGCCATGGACGGATCTATGGCTACACCTTC
CDR3aa: CASSHGRIYGYTF

v_gene: TRBV24-1
j_gene: TRBJ1-1
abundance: many
d_gene: .
CDR3nt: TGTGCCACCAGTGTGGCAGGGAAATTGGACACTGAAGCTTTCTTT
CDR3aa: CATSVAGKLDTEAFF

v_gene: TRBV5-5
j_gene: TRBJ2-3
abundance: .
d_gene: .
CDR3nt: TGTGCCAGCAGCTTGTGGCAGGGAAGCACAGATACGCAGTATTTT
CDR3aa: CASSLWQGSTDTQYF

v_gene: TRBV24-1
j_gene: TRBJ1-4
abundance: .
d_gene: .
CDR3nt: TGTGCCACCAGGGAACCGGGGAGGGAAAAACTGTTTTTT
CDR3aa: CATREPGREKLFF

v_gene: TRBV6-2/TRBV6-3
j_gene: TRBJ2-2
abundance: many
d_gene: TRBD1
CDR3nt: TGTGCCAGCAGTTACGGCTGGGGCAGGGGGCTTACCGGGGAGCTGTTTTTT
CDR3aa: CASSYGWGRGLTGELFF

v_gene: TRBV5-1
j_gene: TRBJ1-1
abundance: few
d_gene: TRBD1
CDR3nt: TGCGCCGGCAGCCCCTCCGGACAGGGCCCGGGAGCTTTCTTT
CDR3aa: CAGSPSGQGPGAFF

v_gene: TRBV6-1
j_gene: TRBJ1-2
abundance: .
d_gene: .
CDR3nt: TGTGCCAGCAGTGTCCTTACAGGCCCGGGAGGCTACACCTTC
CDR3aa: CASSVLTGPGGYTF

v_gene: TRBV2
j_gene: TRBJ2-6
abundance: many
d_gene: .
CDR3nt: TGTGCCAGCAGTGAAGGTCACTCTGGGGCCAACGTCCTGACTTTC
CDR3aa: CASSEGHSGANVLTF

v_gene: TRBV12-3/TRBV12-4
j_gene: TRBJ2-7
abundance: many
d_gene: .
CDR3nt: TGTGCCAGCAGTTTTATGGGTTCAGAGGAGCAGTACTTC
CDR3aa: CASSFMGSEEQYF

v_gene: TRBV29-1
j_gene: TRBJ1-2
abundance: many
d_gene: .
CDR3nt: TGCAGCGCCGACAAGCGTACAGGCCCGGGGGGCTACACCTTC
CDR3aa: CSADKRTGPGGYTF

v_gene: TRBV25-1
j_gene: TRBJ1-6
abundance: .
d_gene: .
CDR3nt: TGTGCCAGCAGTGAAAGCTCTAGGGAAGGTAGATCACCCCTCCACTTT
CDR3aa: CASSESSREGRSPLHF

v_gene: TRBV7-9
j_gene: TRBJ1-2
abundance: many
d_gene: .
CDR3nt: TGTGCCAGCAGCCTGATGGGGGAGCGCTACACCTTC
CDR3aa: CASSLMGERYTF

v_gene: TRBV19
j_gene: TRBJ1-1
abundance: .
d_gene: .
CDR3nt: TGTGCCAGTAGCAACTATGAGGGGCATCCGAACACTGAAGCTTTCTTT
CDR3aa: CASSNYEGHPNTEAFF